A single sample is the source of the 14 T cell receptor beta chains below, sequenced in a study of beta chain features in type 1 diabetes. The isolated RNA, all of it, was reverse transcribed, so expressed TCRB transcripts were what got sequenced. Method: immunoSEQ multiplex PCR; TCRdb's copy keeps in-frame clones and lacks some. Found here are 200,000 to 250,000 clones, over 12% of them singletons; the top ten hold more than 0.02%. The specimen sequenced was naive CD4+ T cells from blood. All receptors derive from a woman between 40 and 50 years old in good health.

This clone was counted between two and nine times. This sequence joins TRBV7-2 and TRBJ2-3, with D possibly being TRBD2 (5 bases). The V gene lost 5 bases and the J gene lost 2 bases, with 17 bases spanning the gap. Germline V lookup: CDR1 SGHTA, CDR2 FQGNSA. The CDR3 covers 16 residues. The CDR3 sequence: CASSADPWRATDTQYF. The CDR3 DNA follows: TGTGCCAGCAGCGCGGACCCCTGGCGGGCCACAGATACGCAGTATTTT.

The V call is TRBV18, the J call TRBJ2-5; 7 nucleotides align to TRBD1. From germline, CDR1 is KGHSH and CDR2 LQKENI. V dropped 1 base and J dropped 0; count of bases not matched to a gene: 2. The CDR3 loop spans 15 amino acids. The CDR3 here is CASSPQGANQETQYF. The CDR3 DNA reads TGTGCCAGCTCACCACAGGGGGCGAACCAAGAGACCCAGTACTTC.

The chain is built from TRBV7-9 and TRBJ1-2; 8 bases are shared with TRBD1. From germline, CDR1 is SEHNR and CDR2 FQNEAQ (reference sequence). The CDR3 consists of 14 residues. Trimming cost V 5 bases and J 3 bases; bases outside gene matches: 5. The CDR3 DNA is TGTGCCAGCAGCAACAGGGGGAGCGACTATGGCTACACCTTC. Protein: CASSNRGSDYGYTF.

This chain connects TRBV19 to TRBJ1-1, with 8 nucleotides matching TRBD1. In germline, CDR1 is LNHDA, CDR2 SQIVND (reference sequence). J gave up 1 base and V 4 bases, and 8 bases lay outside the gene matches. This CDR3 has 16 residues. The CDR3 spells CASSTDRERGNTEAFF. In DNA, the CDR3 is TGTGCCAGTAGTACGGACAGGGAAAGGGGGAACACTGAAGCTTTCTTT. Filled out from reference TRBV19 and TRBJ1-1, the complete variable domain reads DGGITQSPKYLFRKEGQNVTLSCEQNLNHDAMYWYRQDPGQGLRLIYYSQIVNDFQKGDIAEGYSVSREKKESFPLTVTSAQKNPTAFYLCASSTDRERGNTEAFFGQGTRLTVV.

V gene TRBV4-1 combines with J gene TRBJ1-1, with 9 bases identical to TRBD1. With V trimmed by 0 bases and J by 1 base, 9 bases remained unmatched. Germline V lookup: CDR1 MGHRA, CDR2 YSYEKL. The CDR3 covers 18 residues. This CDR3 reads CASSQDPNRGQGNTEAFF. The CDR3 nucleotides are TGCGCCAGCAGCCAAGATCCTAACAGGGGACAGGGGAACACTGAAGCTTTCTTT.

This clone was detected only a few times. The chain has TRBV5-4 and TRBJ2-3; 14 positions agree with TRBD2. The ends lost 4 bases at V and 5 bases at J; junction bases unmatched: 12. This CDR3 has 18 residues. Germline CDR1 and CDR2: SGHNT and YYREEE (reference sequence). CDR3 loop: CASSPAGLAGGRGDTQYF. In nucleotides, the CDR3 is TGTGCCAGCAGCCCCGCCGGACTAGCGGGGGGACGGGGAGATACGCAGTATTTT.

This clone has just a few counts. The chain uses TRBV5-1 and TRBJ2-7, with a tentative D call TRBD2 (6 bases). The germline V and J ends were trimmed by 0 bases and 6 bases, with 10 bases remaining between them. Germline V gene data show CDR1 as SGHRS and CDR2 as YFSETQ. CDR3 length: 13 residues. Written as DNA, the CDR3 is TGCGCCAGCAGCTTGGACGCGGGGACCGAGCAGTACTTC. Its protein product is CASSLDAGTEQYF.

The chain uses TRBV28 and TRBJ1-3, with 10 bases aligning to TRBD1. The V and J ends lost 4 bases and 1 base, in that order; junction bases with no gene match: 10. The CDR3 is 18 residues long. Germline V CDR1 and CDR2: MDHEN, SYDVKM. CDR3: CASSSRDRGSFSGNTIYF. CDR3 bases: TGTGCCAGCAGTTCCCGGGACAGGGGATCATTTTCTGGAAACACCATATATTTT.

This chain uses TRBV18 with TRBJ2-1; 12 nucleotides match TRBD2. Trimming removed 0 bases from V and 9 bases from J; junction bases left unmatched: 6. The germline CDR1 and CDR2 sequences are KGHSH and LQKENI. This CDR3 comprises 16 residues. In DNA, the CDR3 is TGTGCCAGCTCACCACCCGCTAGCGGGGGGGCCGGTGAGCAGTTCTTC. Translation: CASSPPASGGAGEQFF.

The chain carries TRBV5-1 and TRBJ2-7, with TRBD1 as a possible D gene (6 bases). The CDR3 covers 13 residues. V dropped 3 bases and J dropped 3 bases, with 10 bases sitting between them. Germline CDR1 reads SGHRS; CDR2 reads YFSETQ. For the CDR3, the DNA is TGCGCCAGCAGCTCCGGACAGTTCTACGAGCAGTACTTC. Translating it yields CASSSGQFYEQYF.

The V call is TRBV27, the J call TRBJ2-5, with 9 bases lining up with TRBD2. CDR3 size: 14 residues. Germline V CDR1 and CDR2: MNHEY, SMNVEV (reference sequence). Losses at the gene ends were 8 bases for V and 9 bases for J; bases not matched to a gene: 13. CDR3 sequence reads: CASGPPAGGMAQYF. The DNA of the CDR3 is TGTGCCAGCGGGCCCCCCGCGGGGGGGATGGCCCAGTACTTC.

In this sample, this clone turned up a few times. This chain links TRBV25-1 with TRBJ1-1; D is possibly TRBD1 (5 bases). The V gene lost 2 bases and the J gene lost 5 bases, with 12 bases spanning the gap. Germline loops: CDR1 MGHDK, CDR2 SYGVNS. The CDR3 length is 14 residues. The CDR3 coding sequence is TGTGCCAGCAGTGAACACAGGCTAGGGACTGAAGCTTTCTTT. Protein product: CASSEHRLGTEAFF.

The CDR3 here is CASSRLDSTDTQYF. CDR3 sequence (DNA): TGCGCCAGCAGCCGACTTGATTCCACAGATACGCAGTATTTT. The genes are TRBV5-1 and TRBJ2-3; D is uncertain. CDR1 is SGHRS, CDR2 YFSETQ, per germline. The CDR3 is 14 amino acids. V was shortened by 4 bases and J by 2 bases, with 11 bases between the two germline ends.

The chain couples TRBV5-1 to TRBJ2-5; TRBD2 matches 8 bases. This CDR3 is 15 amino acids long. The V gene's germline CDR1 is SGHRS and CDR2 YFSETQ. The V and J ends lost 4 bases and 1 base, in that order; junction bases with no gene match: 6. CDR3 bases: TGCGCCAGCAGCCTATACGGGGGGGCCCAAGAGACCCAGTACTTC. It specifies CASSLYGGAQETQYF.